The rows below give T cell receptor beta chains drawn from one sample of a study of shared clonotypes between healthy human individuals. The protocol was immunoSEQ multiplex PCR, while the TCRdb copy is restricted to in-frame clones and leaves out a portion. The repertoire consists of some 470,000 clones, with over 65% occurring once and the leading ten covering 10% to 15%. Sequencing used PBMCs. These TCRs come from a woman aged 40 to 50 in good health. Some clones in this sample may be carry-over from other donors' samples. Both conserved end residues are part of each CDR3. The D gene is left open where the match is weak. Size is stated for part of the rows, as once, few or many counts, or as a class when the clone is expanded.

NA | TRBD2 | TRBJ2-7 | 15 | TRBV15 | CATSRVASGDYEQYF | TGTGCCACCAGCAGAGTGGCTAGCGGGGACTACGAGCAGTACTTC
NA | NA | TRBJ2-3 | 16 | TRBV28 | CASSSPPGGSTDTQYF | TGTGCCAGCAGTTCCCCCCCGGGCGGGAGCACAGATACGCAGTATTTT
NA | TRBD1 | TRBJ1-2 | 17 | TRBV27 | CASSATPGTELNYGYTF | TGTGCCAGCAGTGCGACCCCCGGGACAGAGCTTAACTATGGCTACACCTTC
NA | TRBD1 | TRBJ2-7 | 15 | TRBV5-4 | CASSTRTGNSYEQYF | TGTGCCAGCAGCACGCGGACAGGGAACTCCTACGAGCAGTACTTC
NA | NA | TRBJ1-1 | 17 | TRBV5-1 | CASSLAPTGNLLPEAFF | TGCGCCAGCAGCTTGGCCCCAACAGGGAACCTTCTTCCTGAAGCTTTCTTT
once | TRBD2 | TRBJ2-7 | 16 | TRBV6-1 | CTSSEASRLAAYEQYF | TGTACCAGCAGTGAAGCATCCAGACTAGCGGCCTACGAGCAGTACTTC
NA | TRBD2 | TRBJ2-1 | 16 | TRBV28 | CASNRASGGSYNEQFF | TGTGCCAGCAATAGGGCTAGCGGGGGGTCCTACAATGAGCAGTTCTTC
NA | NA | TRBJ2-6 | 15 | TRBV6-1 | CASSEALTGANVLTF | TGTGCCAGCAGTGAAGCGCTAACAGGGGCCAACGTCCTGACTTTC
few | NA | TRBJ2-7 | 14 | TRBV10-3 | CAITPHQGLNEQYF | TGTGCCATCACCCCGCACCAGGGGCTCAACGAGCAGTACTTC
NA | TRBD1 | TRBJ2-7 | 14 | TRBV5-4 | CASSLVDRGNEQYF | TGTGCCAGCAGCTTGGTGGACAGGGGGAACGAGCAGTACTTC
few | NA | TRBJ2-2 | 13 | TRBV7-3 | CASSKLVAGELFF | TGTGCCAGCAGCAAACTGGTCGCCGGGGAGCTGTTTTTT
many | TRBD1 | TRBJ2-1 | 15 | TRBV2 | CASSDWDRSYNEQFF | TGTGCCAGCAGTGACTGGGACAGGAGCTACAATGAGCAGTTCTTC
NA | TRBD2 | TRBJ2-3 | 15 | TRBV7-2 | CASSLELAGWYTQYF | TGTGCCAGCAGCTTAGAACTAGCGGGTTGGTATACGCAGTATTTT
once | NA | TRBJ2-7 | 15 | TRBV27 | CASSLMGGSVGEQYF | TGTGCCAGCAGTTTAATGGGGGGTTCGGTTGGCGAGCAGTACTTC
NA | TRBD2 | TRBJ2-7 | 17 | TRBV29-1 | CSVEWTSGGYSSYEQYF | TGCAGCGTTGAGTGGACTAGCGGGGGGTACTCCTCCTACGAGCAGTACTTC
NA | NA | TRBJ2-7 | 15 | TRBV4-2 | CASSQGQAISYEQYF | TGTGCCAGCAGCCAAGGGCAGGCGATCTCCTACGAGCAGTACTTC
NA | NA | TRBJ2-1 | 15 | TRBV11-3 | CASSSTGTPYNEQFF | TGTGCCAGCAGCTCCACCGGGACACCCTACAATGAGCAGTTCTTC
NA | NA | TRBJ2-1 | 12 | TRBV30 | CAWSGLGGEQFF | TGTGCTTGGAGTGGTCTAGGGGGTGAGCAGTTCTTC
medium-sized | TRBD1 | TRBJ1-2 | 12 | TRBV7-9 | CASSVGQASYTF | TGTGCCAGCAGCGTCGGACAGGCTAGCTACACCTTC
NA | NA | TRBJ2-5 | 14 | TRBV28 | CASSANRELETQYF | TGTGCCAGCAGTGCAAACAGGGAATTAGAGACCCAGTACTTC
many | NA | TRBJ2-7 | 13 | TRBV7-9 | CASSPQVGHEQYF | TGTGCCAGCAGCCCCCAGGTGGGTCACGAGCAGTACTTC
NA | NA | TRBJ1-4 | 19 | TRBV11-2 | CASSARSGQLVNANEKLFF | TGTGCCAGCAGCGCAAGGTCGGGGCAATTGGTCAATGCCAATGAAAAACTGTTTTTT
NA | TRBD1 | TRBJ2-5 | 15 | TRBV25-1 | CASSPPETGRETQYF | TGTGCCAGCAGTCCACCGGAGACAGGGAGAGAGACCCAGTACTTC
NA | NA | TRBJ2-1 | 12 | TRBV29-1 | CSVEDRGDEQFF | TGCAGCGTTGAAGACAGGGGGGATGAGCAGTTCTTC
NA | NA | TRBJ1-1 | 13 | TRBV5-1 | CASSLGAGAKAFF | TGCGCCAGCAGCTTGGGAGCGGGGGCCAAAGCTTTCTTT
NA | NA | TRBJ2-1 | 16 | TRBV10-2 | CASSVGLVTLGNEQFF | TGCGCCAGCAGTGTAGGGCTGGTGACCCTCGGCAATGAGCAGTTCTTC
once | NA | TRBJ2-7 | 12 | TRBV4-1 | CASSQDNYEQYF | TGCGCCAGCAGCCAAGATAACTACGAGCAGTACTTC
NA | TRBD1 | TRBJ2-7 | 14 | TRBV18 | CASSPPQGIDEQYF | TGTGCCAGCTCACCACCACAGGGGATCGACGAGCAGTACTTC
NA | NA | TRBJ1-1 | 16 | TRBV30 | CAWSNSRVRQDTKAFF | TGTGCCTGGAGTAATTCCAGGGTTAGGCAGGACACTAAAGCTTTCTTT
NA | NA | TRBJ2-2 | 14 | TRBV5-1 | CASSGTVNTGELFF | TGCGCCAGCAGCGGGACGGTGAACACCGGGGAGCTGTTTTTT
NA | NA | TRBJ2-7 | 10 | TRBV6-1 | CASSNRAFYF | TGTGCCAGCAGTAACCGGGCCTTCTACTTC
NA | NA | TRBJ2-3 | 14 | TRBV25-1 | CASGPGTARGTQYF | TGTGCCAGCGGACCCGGGACAGCGCGGGGTACGCAGTATTTT
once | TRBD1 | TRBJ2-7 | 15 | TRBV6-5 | CASSYSGGLYYEQYF | TGTGCCAGCAGTTACTCAGGGGGCCTATACTACGAGCAGTACTTC
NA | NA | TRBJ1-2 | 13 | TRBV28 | CASSFTRQPLYTF | TGTGCCAGCAGTTTCACCCGACAGCCACTCTACACCTTC
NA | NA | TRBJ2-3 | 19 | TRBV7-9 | CASSLAPRPGSTSTDTQYF | TGTGCCAGCAGCTTAGCTCCTCGTCCGGGATCAACTAGCACAGATACGCAGTATTTT